The 26 T cell receptor beta chains given below trace back to one sample, sequenced in a study of beta chain features in type 1 diabetes. Expressed TCRB transcripts got sequenced, as all isolated RNA was reverse transcribed. Assay: immunoSEQ multiplex PCR; the TCRdb copy retains only in-frame clones and omits some. This table holds over 100,000 clones, 30% to 50% found once. Sequenced input: stem cell memory CD4+ T cells from blood. These TCRs come from a woman aged 18-29 years in good health.

This clone was observed a handful of times. The chain carries TRBV7-2 and TRBJ1-1; D is undetermined. This CDR3 has 13 amino acids. V was clipped by 3 bases and J by 2 bases, with 7 bases between them. The germline V gene has CDR1 SGHTA and CDR2 FQGNSA. This CDR3 is CASSFMRNTEAFF. The CDR3 nucleotides are TGTGCCAGCAGCTTCATGCGTAACACTGAAGCTTTCTTT.

The chain's CDR3 is CAISEGTSLYEQYF. The CDR3 bases are TGTGCCATCAGTGAGGGGACTAGTCTGTACGAGCAGTACTTC. The genes are TRBV10-3 and TRBJ2-7; 8 bases fit TRBD2. Unmatched junction bases numbered 4, after V lost 2 bases and J lost 4 bases. This CDR3 region has 14 residues. From germline, CDR1 is ENHRY and CDR2 SYGVKD.

The V call is TRBV18, the J call TRBJ2-7; D is perhaps TRBD2 (5 bases). From germline, CDR1 is KGHSH and CDR2 LQKENI. This CDR3 is 14 amino acids long. Trimming took 3 bases from V and 4 from J, leaving 13 bases between them. The CDR3 bases are TGTGCCAGCTCACCCGGGGTTCCCTCATACGAGCAGTACTTC. It codes for CASSPGVPSYEQYF. Combining the CDR3 with reference TRBV18 and TRBJ2-7 gives the whole variable domain NAGVMQNPRHLVRRRGQEARLRCSPMKGHSHVYWYRQLPEEGLKFMVYLQKENIIDESGMPKERFSAEFPKEGPSILRIQQVVRGDSAAYFCASSPGVPSYEQYFGPGTRLTVT.

This clone was counted a single time. The chain uses TRBV5-1 and TRBJ2-3; perhaps TRBD1 as D (5 bases). Germline V gene sequence: CDR1 SGHRS, CDR2 YFSETQ. The length of the CDR3 is 13 residues. V was clipped by 4 bases and J by 1 base, with 7 bases between them. In DNA, the CDR3 is TGCGCCAGCAGCCCGACAGGCACAGATACGCAGTATTTT. Its translation: CASSPTGTDTQYF.

There are a few counts of this clone. CDR3 sequence: CASSLRFVSGANVLTF. In DNA form, the CDR3 reads TGTGCCAGCAGCTTACGTTTTGTGTCTGGGGCCAACGTCCTGACTTTC. The J gene is TRBJ2-6, the V gene TRBV7-3; D remains unclear. The CDR3 loop spans 16 amino acids. Trimming removed 2 bases at V and 1 base at J, with 9 bases between. CDR1 is SGHTA and CDR2 is FQGTGA in the germline V gene.

The chain couples TRBV29-1 to TRBJ1-5, with D possibly TRBD1 on 5 matching bases. The CDR3 length is 14 residues. The V gene lost 7 bases and the J gene lost 4 bases, with 17 bases spanning the gap. Germline V gene lookup returns CDR1 SQVTM and CDR2 ANQGSEA. The CDR3 loop reads CSAKLGGGNQPQHF. As DNA, the CDR3 is TGCAGCGCCAAGTTGGGGGGTGGAAATCAGCCCCAGCATTTT.

The chain recombines TRBV10-2 with TRBJ2-7; no reliable D call. CDR3 length: 13 residues. Trimming cost V 10 bases and J 1 base, with 14 bases left between them. Germline CDR1 is WSHSY and CDR2 is SAAADI. The CDR3 sequence: CATARSLSYEQYF. The CDR3 bases are TGCGCCACCGCAAGGAGTCTTTCCTACGAGCAGTACTTC.

The V call is TRBV11-2, the J call TRBJ2-3, with D perhaps TRBD2 (5 bases). The ends were cut back, 5 bases at V and 3 bases at J, with 9 bases in the middle. Germline CDR1 is SGHAT and CDR2 is FQNNGV. The CDR3 sequence is 13 residues long. The CDR3 bases are TGTGCCAGCAGCCTCGGACTTACAGATACGCAGTATTTT. Its translation is CASSLGLTDTQYF.

The chain employs TRBV30 and TRBJ1-4; 8 bases agree with TRBD1. The CDR3 loop spans 14 amino acids. Trimming cost V 2 bases and J 5 bases; bases outside gene matches: 4. The V gene's germline CDR1 is GTSNPN and CDR2 SVGIG (reference sequence). CDR3: CAWSKRDRNEKLFF. For the CDR3, the DNA is TGTGCCTGGAGTAAGAGGGACAGGAATGAAAAACTGTTTTTT.

This clone was observed a few times. The V gene is TRBV5-1, the J gene TRBJ1-1; D unresolved. This CDR3 spans 13 amino acids. Deletions cut 5 bases from V and 6 bases from J, with 14 bases between. Per germline, CDR1 SGHRS and CDR2 YFSETQ. DNA of the CDR3: TGCGCCAGCAGTTCCGGGAATAGAGCTGAAGCTTTCTTT. Residues: CASSSGNRAEAFF.

The J gene is TRBJ1-2, the V gene TRBV2, with D unresolved. Germline CDR1 reads SNHLY; CDR2 reads FYNNEI. Trimming took off 5 bases at V and 0 bases at J, with 7 bases between the two ends. The CDR3 has 13 residues. The CDR3 loop reads CASSRTANYGYTF. DNA for the CDR3: TGTGCCAGCAGTCGAACAGCTAACTATGGCTACACCTTC. Full variable domain (missing parts from reference TRBV2 and TRBJ1-2): EPEVTQTPSHQVTQMGQEVILRCVPISNHLYFYWYRQILGQKVEFLVSFYNNEISEKSEIFDDQFSVERPDGSNFTLKIRSTKLEDSAMYFCASSRTANYGYTFGSGTRLTVV.

The V and J genes are TRBV4-2 and TRBJ2-7; D remains ambiguous. Trimming shortened V by 0 bases and J by 0 bases, and 6 bases separated the two germline ends. The germline CDR1 and CDR2 sequences are LGHNA and YNFKEQ. The CDR3 consists of 14 residues. The CDR3 DNA is TGTGCCAGCAGCCAAGACAGTCTCTCCTACGAGCAGTACTTC. As protein: CASSQDSLSYEQYF.

Comment on this clone: Other DNA sequences within the sample encode an identical CDR3. V gene TRBV30 combines with J gene TRBJ2-1, with unresolved D. The CDR3 length is 12 residues. Germline-derived CDR1 and CDR2 are GTSNPN and SVGIG (reference sequence). V lost 0 bases and J lost 13, with 13 bases in between. CDR3 sequence (DNA): TGTGCCTGGAGTGTTTCCCAGTATCAACAGTTCTTC. Its protein is CAWSVSQYQQFF.

The chain employs TRBV6-5 and TRBJ2-3; D not resolved. CDR3 size: 14 residues. Trimming removed 6 bases from V and 0 bases from J, with 10 bases in between. Germline V gene sequence: CDR1 MNHEY, CDR2 SVGAGI. The CDR3 region is CASRKEVSTDTQYF. The CDR3 DNA is TGTGCCAGCAGAAAAGAGGTTAGCACAGATACGCAGTATTTT.

This clone has a handful of counts. The chain couples TRBV5-1 to TRBJ2-1; a weak D match, TRBD1 (6 bases). From germline, CDR1 is SGHRS and CDR2 YFSETQ. The V end lost 4 bases, the J end lost 8 bases, and 13 bases lay between the germline ends. This CDR3 comprises 13 residues. CDR3 sequence (DNA): TGCGCCAGCAGCCCGTACAGGGCCTATGAGCAGTTCTTC. This sequence encodes CASSPYRAYEQFF.

V usage is TRBV15 and J usage is TRBJ2-7, with TRBD2 as a possible D gene (5 bases). Per germline, CDR1 LNHNV and CDR2 YYDKDF (reference sequence). This CDR3 comprises 12 residues. V lost 3 bases and J lost 2, with 5 bases in between. CDR3 sequence reads: CATSRGAYEQYF. The CDR3 DNA sequence: TGTGCCACCAGCAGGGGAGCCTACGAGCAGTACTTC.

The chain combines TRBV5-4 with TRBJ2-6, with 8 bases fitting TRBD1. The trim removed 0 bases at V and 1 base at J, leaving 6 bases unmatched. The CDR3 runs to 18 residues. Germline V gives CDR1 SGHNT, CDR2 YYREEE (reference sequence). CDR3 sequence: CASSLVHRGTSGANVLTF. The CDR3 coding sequence is TGTGCCAGCAGCTTGGTTCACAGGGGGACATCTGGGGCCAACGTCCTGACTTTC.

The rearrangement links TRBV28 to TRBJ1-1, with 9 bases identical to TRBD1. This CDR3 is 14 amino acids long. V shed 4 bases and J 3 bases; nucleotides not matched to a gene: 3. The germline CDR1 and CDR2 sequences are MDHEN and SYDVKM. The CDR3 protein is CASSSGQGDTEAFF. The CDR3, as DNA: TGTGCCAGCAGTTCGGGACAGGGAGACACTGAAGCTTTCTTT.

This clone has just a few counts. The chain combines TRBV18 with TRBJ2-2, with D hard to call. V dropped 0 bases and J dropped 6 bases, with 8 bases sitting between them. The CDR3 loop spans 14 amino acids. Germline V gene lookup returns CDR1 KGHSH and CDR2 LQKENI. CDR3 sequence: CASSPPSNPGELFF. The CDR3 DNA reads TGTGCCAGCTCACCACCTTCCAATCCCGGGGAGCTGTTTTTT.

This clone has just one count. V is TRBV28 and J is TRBJ2-6, with no clear D. Germline CDR1 and CDR2: MDHEN and SYDVKM. The ends were cut back, 4 bases at V and 0 bases at J, with 16 bases in the middle. The CDR3 consists of 18 residues. The CDR3 DNA reads as TGTGCCAGCAGTTCACGCGTCCGGGTCCCCTCTGGGGCCAACGTCCTGACTTTC. Encoded protein: CASSSRVRVPSGANVLTF.

The gene calls are TRBV20-1 and TRBJ2-5, with a weak D call TRBD1 (5 bases). The V end was cut by 6 bases, the J end by 5 bases, with 10 bases between. Germline V gene data show CDR1 as DFQATT and CDR2 as SNEGSKA (reference sequence). The CDR3 is 11 amino acids. The CDR3 DNA reads as TGCAGTGCGATCAAGGGGGAGACCCAGTACTTC. It translates to CSAIKGETQYF.

J is TRBJ2-1 and V is TRBV19, with 7 bases fitting TRBD2. This CDR3 has 17 amino acids. The V and J ends lost 1 base and 4 bases, in that order; junction bases with no gene match: 10. Germline V gene data show CDR1 as LNHDA and CDR2 as SQIVND (reference sequence). Written as DNA, the CDR3 is TGTGCCAGTAGTATAGTCGGAGGCGGGAGTGGATACAATGAGCAGTTCTTC. The encoded protein is CASSIVGGGSGYNEQFF.

The chain carries TRBV29-1 and TRBJ2-3; 9 nucleotides agree with TRBD2. Germline V lookup: CDR1 SQVTM, CDR2 ANQGSEA. CDR3 size: 13 residues. Losses at the gene ends were 7 bases for V and 2 bases for J; bases not matched to a gene: 4. CDR3 DNA: TGCAGCGGTAAGCGGGAGGTCACAGATACGCAGTATTTT. The encoded protein is CSGKREVTDTQYF.

The chain recombines TRBV18 with TRBJ2-3; 9 positions agree with TRBD1. This CDR3 has 16 amino acids. V gave up 1 base and J gave up 6 bases; unmatched junction bases: 8. Germline loops: CDR1 KGHSH, CDR2 LQKENI. CDR3 nucleotides: TGTGCCAGCTCACCACTACAGGGGGCCGCAAGGGATACGCAGTATTTT. This gives the protein CASSPLQGAARDTQYF.

The rearrangement uses TRBV6-1 and TRBJ2-1; a possible D gene is TRBD2 (6 bases). CDR3 length equals 17 residues. Per the germline V gene, CDR1 is MNHNS and CDR2 is SASEGT. Trimming shortened V by 4 bases and J by 0 bases, and 16 bases separated the two germline ends. The CDR3: CASSGILAASSYNEQFF. As DNA, the CDR3 is TGTGCCAGCAGTGGAATTTTAGCGGCGAGCTCCTACAATGAGCAGTTCTTC.

The V call is TRBV11-2, the J call TRBJ2-2; D gene ambiguous. The germline V gene has CDR1 SGHAT and CDR2 FQNNGV. Trimming stripped 4 bases from V and 8 bases from J, with 8 bases between. This CDR3 has 12 amino acids. The chain's CDR3 is CASSSVPGELFF. DNA for the CDR3: TGTGCCAGCAGCTCCGTCCCGGGGGAGCTGTTTTTT.